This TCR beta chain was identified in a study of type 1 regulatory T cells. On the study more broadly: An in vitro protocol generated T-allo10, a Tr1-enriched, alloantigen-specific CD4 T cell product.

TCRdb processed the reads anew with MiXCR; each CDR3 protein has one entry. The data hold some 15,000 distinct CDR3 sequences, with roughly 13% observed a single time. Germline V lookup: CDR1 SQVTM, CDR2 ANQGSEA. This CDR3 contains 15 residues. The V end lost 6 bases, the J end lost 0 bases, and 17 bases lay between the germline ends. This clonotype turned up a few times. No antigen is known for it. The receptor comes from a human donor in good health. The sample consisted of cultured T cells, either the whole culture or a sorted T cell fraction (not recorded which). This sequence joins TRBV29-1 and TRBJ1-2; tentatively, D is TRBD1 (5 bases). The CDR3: CSVGPETDPNYGYTF. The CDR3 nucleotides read TGCAGCGTCGGGCCGGAGACAGATCCTAACTATGGCTACACCTTC.